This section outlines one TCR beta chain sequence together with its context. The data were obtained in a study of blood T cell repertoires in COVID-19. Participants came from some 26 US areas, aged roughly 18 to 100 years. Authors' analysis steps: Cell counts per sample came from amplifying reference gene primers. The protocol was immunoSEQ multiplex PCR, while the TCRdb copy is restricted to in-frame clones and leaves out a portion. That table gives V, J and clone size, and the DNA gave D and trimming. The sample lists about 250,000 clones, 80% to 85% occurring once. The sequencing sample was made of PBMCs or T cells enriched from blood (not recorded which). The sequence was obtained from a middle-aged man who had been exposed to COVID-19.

CDR3 nucleotide sequence: TGTGCCAGTAGAAGGGACGAGACAGGGGAGGGCTACACCTTC. Encoded protein: CASRRDETGEGYTF. The chain is built from TRBV19 and TRBJ1-2; 8 nucleotides match TRBD1. This CDR3 spans 14 amino acids. J lost 8 bases, V lost 6 bases, and 11 bases had no gene match. Germline lookup yields CDR1 LNHDA and CDR2 SQIVND (reference sequence).